Included here is one T cell receptor (beta chain) sequence, with context. The data were obtained in a study of blood T cell repertoires in COVID-19. TCRdb's table, derived via immunoSEQ multiplex PCR, lists solely in-frame clones and lacks some. The sample records hundreds of thousands of clones, approximately 90% being singletons. This sequence originates from a man aged 60 to 69 who had recovered from COVID-19. Sequencing input: peripheral blood.

CDR3 amino acids: CASDMGLAGTSYNEQFF. The CDR3 DNA reads as TGTGCTAGTGATATGGGACTAGCGGGGACAAGCTACAATGAGCAGTTCTTC. The V call is TRBV12-5, the J call TRBJ2-1, with 13 bases aligning to TRBD2. Germline assignment: CDR1 LGHNT and CDR2 FRNRAP. The CDR3 spans 17 residues. Unmatched junction bases numbered 9, after V lost 7 bases and J lost 3 bases.